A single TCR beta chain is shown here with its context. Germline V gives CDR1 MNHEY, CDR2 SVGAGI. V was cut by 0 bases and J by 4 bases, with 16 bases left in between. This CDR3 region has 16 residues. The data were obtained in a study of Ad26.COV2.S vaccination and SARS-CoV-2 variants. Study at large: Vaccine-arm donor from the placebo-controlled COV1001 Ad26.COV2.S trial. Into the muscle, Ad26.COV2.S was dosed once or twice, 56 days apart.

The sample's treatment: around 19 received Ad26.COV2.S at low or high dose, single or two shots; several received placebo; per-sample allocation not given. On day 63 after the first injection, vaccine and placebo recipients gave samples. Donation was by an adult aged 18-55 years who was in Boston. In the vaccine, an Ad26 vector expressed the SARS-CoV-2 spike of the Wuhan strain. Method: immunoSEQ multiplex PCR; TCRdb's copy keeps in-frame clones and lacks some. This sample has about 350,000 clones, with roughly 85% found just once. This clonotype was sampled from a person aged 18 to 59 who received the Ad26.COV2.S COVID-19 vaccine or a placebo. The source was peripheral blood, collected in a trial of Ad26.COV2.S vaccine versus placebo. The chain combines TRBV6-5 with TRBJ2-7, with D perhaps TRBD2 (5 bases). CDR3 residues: CASSYSSGGGRYEQYF. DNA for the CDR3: TGTGCCAGCAGTTACTCGTCGGGTGGAGGTCGTTACGAGCAGTACTTC.